Presented here are 19 T cell receptor beta chains from one specimen sequenced in a study of Ad26.COV2.S vaccination and SARS-CoV-2 variants. Clones were sequenced by immunoSEQ multiplex PCR, and TCRdb holds only the in-frame ones, with some missing. Of about 370,000 clones listed, less than 90% are singletons. Sample treatment: 15 to 20 received Ad26.COV2.S at low or high dose, single or two shots; 5 received placebo; per-sample allocation not given. Specimens were obtained on day 63 following the first vaccine or placebo injection. Here the sequenced sample was peripheral blood, taken in a trial of Ad26.COV2.S vaccine versus placebo. The receptors come from a person between 18 and 59 years old who received the Ad26.COV2.S COVID-19 vaccine or a placebo.

To note about this clone: The germline gene is not matched at one end of the junction; a read error may be the cause. This chain joins TRBV7-7 and TRBJ2-1; D not resolved. The CDR3 extends over 13 amino acids. Germline assignment: CDR1 SSHAT and CDR2 FNYEAQ (reference sequence). Here the CDR3 DNA reads TGTGCTAGCAGCCGTGGCCCGGTCGAAGAGCAGTTCTTC. Protein product: CASSRGPVEEQFF.

CDR3: CASSQDTQPSGANVLTF. The DNA of the CDR3 is TGCGCCAGCAGCCAAGATACCCAGCCCTCTGGGGCCAACGTCCTGACTTTC. This chain links TRBV4-1 with TRBJ2-6; no definite D call. Looked up from germline, CDR1 is MGHRA and CDR2 is YSYEKL. The CDR3 is made up of 17 amino acids. Trimming took off 0 bases at V and 0 bases at J, with 9 bases between the two ends.

The J gene is TRBJ2-1, the V gene TRBV5-1; 9 bases align to TRBD2. Germline CDR1 reads SGHRS; CDR2 reads YFSETQ. After removal of 4 bases from V and 5 bases from J, the junction contained 10 bases not matched to a gene. The CDR3 totals 16 residues. The CDR3 region is CASSTLLAGFNNEQFF. The CDR3 DNA reads as TGCGCCAGCAGCACCTTGCTAGCGGGGTTTAACAATGAGCAGTTCTTC.

The chain recombines TRBV5-6 with TRBJ1-5; weak D call: TRBD1 (5 bases). The CDR3 has 15 residues. Trimming left V 2 bases short and J 7 bases short, with 16 bases between. CDR1 SGHDT and CDR2 YYEEEE come from the germline V gene. The DNA of the CDR3 is TGTGCCAGCAGCTTACGGGGCGCCTTAAAGCAGCCCCAGCATTTT. Its translation is CASSLRGALKQPQHF. Together with reference TRBV5-6 and TRBJ1-5, the CDR3 gives the full variable domain: DAGVTQSPTHLIKTRGQQVTLRCSPKSGHDTVSWYQQALGQGPQFIFQYYEEEERQRGNFPDRFSGHQFPNYSSELNVNALLLGDSALYLCASSLRGALKQPQHFGDGTRLSIL.

The chain links TRBV4-1 to TRBJ1-1; 8 bases align to TRBD1. Germline V lookup: CDR1 MGHRA, CDR2 YSYEKL. The V and J ends lost 2 bases and 6 bases, in that order; junction bases with no gene match: 5. The CDR3 extends over 14 amino acids. The CDR3 spells CASSQLDRGAEAFF. For the CDR3, the DNA is TGCGCCAGCAGCCAACTAGACAGGGGCGCTGAAGCTTTCTTT.

The genes are TRBV9 and TRBJ1-1, with D possibly matching TRBD1 (5 bases). Between the trimmed V and J ends, which lost 0 bases and 0 bases, there was a span of 9 bases. The germline gives CDR1 SGDLS, CDR2 YYNGEE. The CDR3 covers 15 residues. Here the CDR3 reads CASSVEGRLNTEAFF. CDR3 DNA: TGTGCCAGCAGCGTAGAGGGACGGCTGAACACTGAAGCTTTCTTT.

The V gene is TRBV7-6, the J gene TRBJ2-2, with D tentatively TRBD2 (6 bases). Germline loops: CDR1 SGHVS, CDR2 FNYEAQ. This CDR3 is built from 15 residues. V dropped 1 base and J dropped 6 bases, with 12 bases sitting between them. The CDR3 sequence: CASSLVGGDAGELFF. The DNA of the CDR3 is TGTGCCAGCAGCTTAGTCGGAGGGGATGCCGGGGAGCTGTTTTTT.

The chain joins TRBV30 to TRBJ1-1, with D maybe TRBD1 (5 bases). The CDR3 extends over 15 amino acids. Germline V CDR1 and CDR2: GTSNPN, SVGIG (reference sequence). V shed 5 bases and J shed 1 base, with 17 bases lying between them. The CDR3 nucleotides are TGTGCCTGGGTTACAGGTCACTGGCGGAACACTGAAGCTTTCTTT. Its protein is CAWVTGHWRNTEAFF.

V and J are TRBV15 and TRBJ2-3, with TRBD2 matching over 8 bases. V shed 1 base and J 1 base; nucleotides not matched to a gene: 4. The CDR3 is made up of 16 amino acids. Germline V CDR1 and CDR2: LNHNV, YYDKDF (reference sequence). The CDR3: CATSRGPGGGTDTQYF. DNA of the CDR3: TGTGCCACCAGCAGAGGGCCCGGGGGGGGCACAGATACGCAGTATTTT. The entire variable domain, with the rest obtained from reference TRBV15 and TRBJ2-3, is as follows: DAMVIQNPRYQVTQFGKPVTLSCSQTLNHNVMYWYQQKSSQAPKLLFHYYDKDFNNEADTPDNFQSRRPNTSFCFLDIRSPGLGDTAMYLCATSRGPGGGTDTQYFGPGTRLTVL.

This sequence joins TRBV13 and TRBJ1-1; D unresolved. Germline-derived CDR1 and CDR2 are PRHDT and FYEKMQ (reference sequence). This CDR3 has 15 amino acids. Trimming removed 10 bases from V and 4 bases from J, with 22 bases in between. The CDR3 sequence: CATVRGVLRGTEAFF. DNA for the CDR3: TGTGCCACCGTCCGGGGAGTGCTGCGGGGCACTGAAGCTTTCTTT. Full variable domain (remainder filled in from reference TRBV13 and TRBJ1-1): AAGVIQSPRHLIKEKRETATLKCYPIPRHDTVYWYQQGPGQDPQFLISFYEKMQSDKGSIPDRFSAQQFSDYHSELNMSSLELGDSALYFCATVRGVLRGTEAFFGQGTRLTVV.

The rearrangement links TRBV12-3 or TRBV12-4 to TRBJ1-6; D gene uncertain. The CDR3 is 13 residues long. Trimming pared 3 bases from V and 10 bases from J, leaving 10 bases between. CDR3 sequence reads: CASSLVRYSPLHF. CDR3 DNA: TGTGCCAGCAGTTTGGTAAGGTACTCACCCCTCCACTTT.

The chain is built from TRBV10-2 and TRBJ1-1; 7 bases fit TRBD1. Germline V gene lookup returns CDR1 WSHSY and CDR2 SAAADI. The CDR3 is 14 amino acids. After removal of 0 bases from V and 7 bases from J, the junction contained 5 bases not matched to a gene. In DNA, the CDR3 is TGCGCCAGCAGTGAGTCGAGAAGGGGGCATGAAGCTTTCTTT. It translates to CASSESRRGHEAFF.

V gene TRBV5-8 combines with J gene TRBJ2-6; tentative D call: TRBD1 (5 bases). V was shortened by 0 bases and J by 0 bases, with 10 bases between the two germline ends. The germline gives CDR1 SGHTS, CDR2 YDEGEE. The CDR3 covers 17 residues. The CDR3: CASSLGTQPSGANVLTF. CDR3 nucleotides: TGTGCCAGCAGCTTGGGGACACAACCCTCTGGGGCCAACGTCCTGACTTTC.

The V gene is TRBV7-7, the J gene TRBJ2-6; TRBD1 is a possible D gene (5 bases). The CDR3 has 18 amino acids. The germline CDR1 and CDR2 sequences are SSHAT and FNYEAQ (reference sequence). Trimming removed 2 bases from V and 1 base from J, with 15 bases in between. The DNA for the CDR3 is TGTGCCAGCAGCTTATTTTCGCCAGGACATTCTGGGGCCAACGTCCTGACTTTC. Residues: CASSLFSPGHSGANVLTF.

The chain is built from TRBV19 and TRBJ2-7; D possibly corresponds to TRBD2 (5 bases). Germline V gene data show CDR1 as LNHDA and CDR2 as SQIVND (reference sequence). V lost 3 bases and J lost 3, with 9 bases in between. CDR3 length: 13 amino acids. The CDR3 DNA follows: TGTGCCAGTAGTATCGGGATGCGCTACGAGCAGTACTTC. Protein sequence: CASSIGMRYEQYF.

The chain joins TRBV18 to TRBJ2-7; 11 bases map to TRBD1. The V and J ends lost 3 bases and 4 bases, in that order; junction bases with no gene match: 5. CDR3 length equals 15 residues. CDR1 and CDR2 (germline): KGHSH, LQKENI. CDR3 residues: CASSPGQGAYYEQYF. The CDR3 DNA is TGTGCCAGCTCACCTGGACAGGGGGCTTATTACGAGCAGTACTTC.

V is TRBV5-6 and J is TRBJ2-3, with D perhaps matching TRBD2 (6 bases). This CDR3 is 15 amino acids long. Germline lookup yields CDR1 SGHDT and CDR2 YYEEEE. Trimming left V 4 bases short and J 4 bases short, with 16 bases between. The CDR3 DNA follows: TGTGCCAGCAGCGTCGGGCTAGCGTTAGCAGATACGCAGTATTTT. Encoded protein: CASSVGLALADTQYF.

The rearrangement links TRBV10-3 to TRBJ1-2, with 7 bases matching TRBD1. V was pared by 2 bases and J by 4 bases, with 7 bases of the junction left unmatched. Germline CDR1 and CDR2: ENHRY and SYGVKD. The CDR3 totals 15 residues. The CDR3 here is CAISENTGAGYGYTF. The CDR3 nucleotides read TGTGCCATCAGTGAGAACACAGGGGCTGGCTATGGCTACACCTTC.

This sequence joins TRBV27 and TRBJ1-2, with D perhaps TRBD1 (6 bases). CDR1 and CDR2 (germline): MNHEY, SMNVEV (reference sequence). The length of the CDR3 is 15 residues. The ends were cut back, 4 bases at V and 5 bases at J, with 17 bases in the middle. This chain's CDR3 is CASSSLQGRVYGYTF. The CDR3 region has the DNA TGTGCCAGCAGTTCACTTCAGGGGAGAGTTTATGGCTACACCTTC.